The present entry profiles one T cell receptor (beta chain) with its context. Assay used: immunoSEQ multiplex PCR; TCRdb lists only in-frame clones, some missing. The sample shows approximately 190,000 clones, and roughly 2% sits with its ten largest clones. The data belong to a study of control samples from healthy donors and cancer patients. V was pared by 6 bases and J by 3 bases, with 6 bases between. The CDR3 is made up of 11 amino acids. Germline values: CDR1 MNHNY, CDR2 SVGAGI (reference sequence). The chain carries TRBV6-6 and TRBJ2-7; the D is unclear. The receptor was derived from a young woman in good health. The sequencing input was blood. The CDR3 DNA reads TGTGCCAGCAGGGTGGGCTACGAGCAGTACTTC. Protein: CASRVGYEQYF.